The next 8 T cell receptor beta chains were all read from a single sample in a study of human T cells and chemical hapten exposure. Time point specified: patch test 3, about 24 weeks after DPC sensitization. Described treatment: therapeutic diphenylcyclopropenone sensitization with weekly scalp DPC. Extraction yielded total RNA from whole blood (unfractionated). TCRdb independently ran MiXCR on the RACE reads; one entry per CDR3 protein. The sample includes 40,000 or so distinct CDR3 sequences, over 9.5% seen only once; the top ten take about 2.5%. Material: whole blood, obtained in connection with sensitization to the hapten diphenylcyclopropenone (DPC). Source of these receptors: a woman between 40 and 50 years old with alopecia areata. Some clones in this sample may be carry-over from other donors' samples.

This clonotype has a count of ten or more. V is TRBV27 and J is TRBJ2-1; 9 bases are shared with TRBD2. Germline loops: CDR1 MNHEY, CDR2 SMNVEV (reference sequence). The CDR3 runs to 15 residues. With 5 bases clipped from V and 3 bases from J, the junction kept 5 bases outside the gene matches. This chain's CDR3 is CASSPLAGVYNEQFF. The DNA for the CDR3 is TGTGCCAGCAGTCCTTTAGCGGGAGTCTACAATGAGCAGTTCTTC.

The chain employs TRBV28 and TRBJ1-5; D unclear. Germline-derived CDR1 and CDR2 are MDHEN and SYDVKM. With 5 bases removed from V and 2 bases from J, the gap between germline ends came to 7 bases. This CDR3 spans 13 amino acids. The chain's CDR3 is CASSAARNQPQHF. As DNA, the CDR3 is TGTGCCAGCAGTGCGGCCCGCAATCAGCCCCAGCATTTT.

The chain employs TRBV6-2 or TRBV6-3 and TRBJ1-1; D call uncertain. V was trimmed by 2 bases and J by 7 bases, leaving 11 bases between them. The CDR3 is 13 residues long. Germline V gives CDR1 MNHEY, CDR2 SVGEGT. The CDR3 sequence: CASSYDPGSEAFF. CDR3 coding DNA: TGTGCCAGCAGTTACGATCCGGGGAGTGAAGCTTTCTTT.

In this sample, this clonotype turned up many times. The J gene is TRBJ1-1, the V gene TRBV6-6, with 7 bases matching TRBD1. This CDR3 is built from 13 residues. Germline V CDR1 and CDR2: MNHNY, SVGAGI (reference sequence). Germline trimming cut 5 bases from V and 4 bases from J; bases unmatched to any gene: 4. CDR3 nucleotide sequence: TGTGCCAGCAGTCGCGGGACAGCCACTGAAGCTTTCTTT. Its protein is CASSRGTATEAFF.

This chain links TRBV28 with TRBJ1-5, with 9 positions matching TRBD1. The CDR3 loop spans 14 amino acids. CDR1 MDHEN and CDR2 SYDVKM come from the germline V gene. J gave up 4 bases and V 10 bases, and 8 bases lay outside the gene matches. The CDR3 coding sequence is TGTGCCACCAAAACAGGGGGCCTAAATCAGCCCCAGCATTTT. It translates to CATKTGGLNQPQHF.

This clonotype was seen more than once but under ten times. This chain's CDR3 is CASSPTGTEQPQHF. In DNA form, the CDR3 reads TGTGCCAGCTCACCTACAGGTACGGAGCAGCCCCAGCATTTT. This chain links TRBV18 with TRBJ1-5, with a weak D call TRBD1 (5 bases). Trimming removed 3 bases at V and 7 bases at J, with 13 bases between. This CDR3 is 14 amino acids long. Germline V gives CDR1 KGHSH, CDR2 LQKENI. The variable domain in full, completed from reference TRBV18 and TRBJ1-5, reads NAGVMQNPRHLVRRRGQEARLRCSPMKGHSHVYWYRQLPEEGLKFMVYLQKENIIDESGMPKERFSAEFPKEGPSILRIQQVVRGDSAAYFCASSPTGTEQPQHFGDGTRLSIL.

This clonotype was recorded at least ten times. The chain joins TRBV7-9 to TRBJ2-7; D call uncertain. The CDR3 is 13 residues long. The germline V gene encodes CDR1 SEHNR and CDR2 FQNEAQ (reference sequence). Trimming pared 5 bases from V and 2 bases from J, leaving 10 bases between. CDR3 in DNA: TGTGCCAGCAGCCCTACACCCACCTACGAGCAGTACTTC. This translates into CASSPTPTYEQYF. The full variable domain, completed using reference TRBV7-9 and TRBJ2-7, is DTGVSQNPRHKITKRGQNVTFRCDPISEHNRLYWYRQTLGQGPEFLTYFQNEAQLEKSRLLSDRFSAERPKGSFSTLEIQRTEQGDSAMYLCASSPTPTYEQYFGPGTRLTVT.

DNA of the CDR3: TGTGCCATCTCAGGGAAATTAGACGACTATGGCTACACCTTC. Translation: CAISGKLDDYGYTF. The chain links TRBV10-3 to TRBJ1-2; D is possibly TRBD1 (5 bases). Germline-derived CDR1 and CDR2 are ENHRY and SYGVKD. This CDR3 spans 14 amino acids. V was clipped by 8 bases and J by 3 bases, with 16 bases between them.